This passage covers 8 T cell receptor beta chains from one sample sequenced in a study of blood T cell repertoires in COVID-19. TCRdb's copy holds only in-frame clones and misses some; the assay was immunoSEQ multiplex PCR. The sample has a few hundred thousand clones, less than 95% seen once. What was sequenced was PBMCs or T cells enriched from blood (not recorded which). Receptors originate from a man between 18 and 29 years old who had recovered from COVID-19.

This chain connects TRBV24-1 to TRBJ2-3; weak D call: TRBD2 (6 bases). This CDR3 contains 14 residues. V was cut by 5 bases and J by 2 bases, with 10 bases left in between. Germline assignment: CDR1 KGHDR and CDR2 SFDVKD. The CDR3 region has the DNA TGTGCCACCAGTGTCGGCGGGATCACAGATACGCAGTATTTT. It codes for CATSVGGITDTQYF.

This chain links TRBV30 with TRBJ1-1, with D unclear. V was clipped by 0 bases and J by 3 bases, with 5 bases between them. CDR3 size: 12 residues. CDR1 is GTSNPN, CDR2 SVGIG, per germline (reference sequence). CDR3 sequence reads: CAWSVQYTEAFF. The CDR3, as DNA: TGTGCCTGGAGTGTACAGTACACTGAAGCTTTCTTT.

The chain couples TRBV27 to TRBJ1-1; possibly TRBD1 for D (6 bases). CDR1 and CDR2 from the germline V gene are MNHEY and SMNVEV (reference sequence). This CDR3 comprises 14 residues. V was clipped by 3 bases and J by 5 bases, with 13 bases between them. The CDR3 spells CASSLGGPGTEAFF. The DNA for the CDR3 is TGTGCCAGCAGTTTGGGGGGGCCGGGGACTGAAGCTTTCTTT.

V usage is TRBV9 and J usage is TRBJ1-1; D is undetermined. Germline V gives CDR1 SGDLS, CDR2 YYNGEE. The CDR3 is 13 amino acids. V shed 4 bases and J shed 1 base, with 8 bases lying between them. CDR3 sequence: CASSPGSNTEAFF. The DNA of the CDR3 is TGTGCCAGCAGCCCCGGGTCGAACACTGAAGCTTTCTTT. Full variable domain (rest looked up from reference TRBV9 and TRBJ1-1): DSGVTQTPKHLITATGQRVTLRCSPRSGDLSVYWYQQSLDQGLQFLIQYYNGEERAKGNILERFSAQQFPDLHSELNLSSLELGDSALYFCASSPGSNTEAFFGQGTRLTVV.

The CDR3 DNA reads as TGTGCCAGTAGCTCCCACGGGCGGCGGGGTTTGGAAAATGAAAAACTGTTTTTT. Translating it yields CASSSHGRRGLENEKLFF. The rearrangement uses TRBV19 and TRBJ1-4; D uncertain. Germline V CDR1 and CDR2: LNHDA, SQIVND (reference sequence). V lost 6 bases to trimming and J lost 5 bases, with 25 bases between them. CDR3 length: 18 residues.

The chain employs TRBV18 and TRBJ1-5; D remains ambiguous. Germline V gene lookup returns CDR1 KGHSH and CDR2 LQKENI. This CDR3 is built from 14 residues. V lost 6 bases and J 0 bases, leaving 9 bases between the germline ends. Written as DNA, the CDR3 is TGTGCCAGCTCCGCTACCGATAGCAATCAGCCCCAGCATTTT. Its protein product is CASSATDSNQPQHF. The variable domain in full, completed from reference TRBV18 and TRBJ1-5, reads NAGVMQNPRHLVRRRGQEARLRCSPMKGHSHVYWYRQLPEEGLKFMVYLQKENIIDESGMPKERFSAEFPKEGPSILRIQQVVRGDSAAYFCASSATDSNQPQHFGDGTRLSIL.

The chain is built from TRBV9 and TRBJ1-2; weak D call: TRBD1 (5 bases). Trimming removed 3 bases from V and 10 bases from J, with 13 bases in between. CDR1 is SGDLS, CDR2 YYNGEE, per germline. The CDR3 is 12 amino acids. The CDR3 region has the DNA TGTGCCAGCAGCGCGCCCCCAGGGCCCTACACCTTC. Its protein is CASSAPPGPYTF.

This chain connects TRBV2 to TRBJ1-2; no reliable D call. Between the trimmed V and J ends, which lost 6 bases and 6 bases, there was a span of 14 bases. This CDR3 comprises 13 residues. Germline-derived CDR1 and CDR2 are SNHLY and FYNNEI. CDR3 in DNA: TGTGCCAGCAGCCTCTTCAGCGTCGATGGCTACACCTTC. Translated: CASSLFSVDGYTF.